This TCR beta chain comes out of a study of T-cell memory formation after mild COVID-19. From the 5' RACE reads, TCRdb called clonotypes with MiXCR, one entry per CDR3 protein. The data contain fewer than 700,000 distinct CDR3 sequences, roughly 22% of them seen just once; the ten biggest clones take up about 8.2%. To note about this clonotype: What it binds is not known.

The CDR3 has 16 amino acids. Germline-derived CDR1 and CDR2 are LGHDT and YNNKEL (reference sequence). The junction had 7 bases not matched to a gene; V was cut back by 2 bases and J by 2 bases. General study findings and limits: CD4+ contracting clones lay mainly in CM and EM, CD8+ ones in EMRA.

Material: PBMCs or a T cell subset sorted from them (not recorded which). This TCR was recovered from an adult woman who had mild COVID-19 (a few samples of this study predate the infection). Cell type and time point are not known. The rearrangement uses TRBV3-1 and TRBJ2-7; 9 positions agree with TRBD2. The CDR3 spells CASSQQGTSNPYEQYF. The DNA for the CDR3 is TGTGCCAGCAGCCAACAGGGGACTAGCAATCCCTACGAGCAGTACTTC.